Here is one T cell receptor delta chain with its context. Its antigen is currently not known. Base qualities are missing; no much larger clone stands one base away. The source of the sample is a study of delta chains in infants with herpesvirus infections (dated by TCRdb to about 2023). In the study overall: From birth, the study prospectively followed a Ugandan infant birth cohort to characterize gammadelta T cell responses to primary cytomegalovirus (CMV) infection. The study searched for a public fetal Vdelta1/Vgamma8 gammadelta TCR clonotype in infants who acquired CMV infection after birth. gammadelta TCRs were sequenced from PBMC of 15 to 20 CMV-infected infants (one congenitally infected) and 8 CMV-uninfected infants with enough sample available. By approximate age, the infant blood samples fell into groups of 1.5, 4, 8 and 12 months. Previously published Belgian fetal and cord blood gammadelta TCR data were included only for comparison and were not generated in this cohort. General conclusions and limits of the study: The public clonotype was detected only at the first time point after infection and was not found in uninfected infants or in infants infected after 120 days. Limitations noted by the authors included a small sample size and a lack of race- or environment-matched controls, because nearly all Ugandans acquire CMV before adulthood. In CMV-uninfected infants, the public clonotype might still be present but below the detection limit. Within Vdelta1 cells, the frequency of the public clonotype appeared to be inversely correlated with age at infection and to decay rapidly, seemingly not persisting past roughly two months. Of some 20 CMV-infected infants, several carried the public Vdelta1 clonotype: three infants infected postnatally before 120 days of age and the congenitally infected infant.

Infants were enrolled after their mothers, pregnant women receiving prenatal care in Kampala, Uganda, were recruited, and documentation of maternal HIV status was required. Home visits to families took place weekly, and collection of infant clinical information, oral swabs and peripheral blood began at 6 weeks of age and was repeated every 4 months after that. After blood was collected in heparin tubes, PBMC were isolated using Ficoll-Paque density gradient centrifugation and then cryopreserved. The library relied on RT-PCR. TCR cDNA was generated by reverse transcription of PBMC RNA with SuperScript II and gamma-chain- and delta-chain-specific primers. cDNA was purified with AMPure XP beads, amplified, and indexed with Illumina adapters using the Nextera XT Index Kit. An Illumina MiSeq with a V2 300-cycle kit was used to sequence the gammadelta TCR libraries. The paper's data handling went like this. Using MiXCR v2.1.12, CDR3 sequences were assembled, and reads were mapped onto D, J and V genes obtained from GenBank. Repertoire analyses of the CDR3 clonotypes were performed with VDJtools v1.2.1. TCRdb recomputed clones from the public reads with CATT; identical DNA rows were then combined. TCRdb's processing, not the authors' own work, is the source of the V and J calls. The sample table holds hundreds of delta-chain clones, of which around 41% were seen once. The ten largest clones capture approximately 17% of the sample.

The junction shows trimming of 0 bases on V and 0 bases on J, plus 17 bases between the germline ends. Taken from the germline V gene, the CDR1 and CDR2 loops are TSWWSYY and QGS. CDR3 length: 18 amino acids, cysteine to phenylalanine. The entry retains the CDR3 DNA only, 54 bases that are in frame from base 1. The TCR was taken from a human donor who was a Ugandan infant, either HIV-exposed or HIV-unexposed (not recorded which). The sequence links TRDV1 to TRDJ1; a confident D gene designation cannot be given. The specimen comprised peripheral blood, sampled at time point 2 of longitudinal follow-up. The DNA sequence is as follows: TGTGCTCTTGGGGAACTACAAACCGGGTTTCAGTACACCGATAAACTCATCTTT. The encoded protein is CALGELQTGFQYTDKLIF.